This T cell receptor beta chain emerged from a study of T cells in narcolepsy. Study results and limitations: Comparing one patient's CSF and blood CD4+ clonotypes highlighted HCRT- and TRIB2-specific autoreactive clonotypes.

CDR1 is SGHRS and CDR2 is YFSETQ in the germline V gene. This CDR3 is 15 amino acids long. V was clipped by 7 bases and J by 3 bases, with 17 bases between them. This clone showed up just once. Its antigen is not identified. Repertoires were generated with immunoSEQ multiplex PCR, while TCRdb's copy carries only in-frame clones and drops some. Altogether about 30,000 clones are present, roughly 80% being singletons, with the ten largest covering under 1.3%. The sequenced material came from CD45RA- memory CD4+ T cells from PBMCs. This TCR was recovered from a human donor with narcolepsy. The chain couples TRBV5-1 to TRBJ2-1, with a possible D match to TRBD2 (6 bases). The CDR3 loop reads CASAGAGFFYNEQFF. The CDR3 nucleotides are TGCGCCAGCGCCGGGGCGGGATTCTTCTACAATGAGCAGTTCTTC. Using reference TRBV5-1 and TRBJ2-1 for the parts outside the CDR3, the full variable domain is KAGVTQTPRYLIKTRGQQVTLSCSPISGHRSVSWYQQTPGQGLQFLFEYFSETQRNKGNFPGRFSGRQFSNSRSEMNVSTLELGDSALYLCASAGAGFFYNEQFFGPGTRLTVL.